Below are 9 T cell receptor beta chains sequenced from a single sample in a study of TIL therapy for anti-PD-1-resistant metastatic lung cancer. Time point reported: pre-treatment sample, taken before nivolumab and TIL therapy. This was the immunoSEQ v3 assay. TCRdb's table, derived via immunoSEQ multiplex PCR, lists solely in-frame clones and lacks some. Among around 50,000 clones listed, 73% were seen once. The specimen was blood, collected at baseline. These receptors all stem from a person aged 25-79 years with non-small cell lung cancer.

The chain carries TRBV6-6 and TRBJ1-3; TRBD1 matches 7 bases. The trim removed 4 bases at V and 6 bases at J, leaving 6 bases unmatched. The CDR3 totals 14 residues. Germline assignment: CDR1 MNHNY and CDR2 SVGAGI (reference sequence). CDR3 loop: CASSSTGLANTIYF. The CDR3 nucleotides are TGTGCCAGCAGTTCGACAGGGTTGGCAAACACCATATATTTT.

The CDR3 loop is CASSSSGRTGETQYF. As DNA, the CDR3 is TGTGCCAGCAGCTCTAGCGGGAGGACGGGAGAGACCCAGTACTTC. The chain has TRBV7-3 and TRBJ2-5; 11 nucleotides agree with TRBD2. The CDR3 length is 15 residues. CDR1 is SGHTA and CDR2 is FQGTGA in the germline V gene. The V segment lost 4 bases and the J segment 4 bases; nucleotides outside the gene matches: 5.

The genes are TRBV5-6 and TRBJ1-1; D gene unclear. The CDR3 sequence is 15 residues long. The V end was cut by 4 bases, the J end by 2 bases, with 15 bases between. Per germline, CDR1 SGHDT and CDR2 YYEEEE. The CDR3 loop reads CASSRGEGPNTEAFF. The CDR3 DNA follows: TGTGCCAGCAGCCGAGGAGAGGGCCCTAACACTGAAGCTTTCTTT. Together with reference TRBV5-6 and TRBJ1-1, the CDR3 gives the full variable domain: DAGVTQSPTHLIKTRGQQVTLRCSPKSGHDTVSWYQQALGQGPQFIFQYYEEEERQRGNFPDRFSGHQFPNYSSELNVNALLLGDSALYLCASSRGEGPNTEAFFGQGTRLTVV.

The chain combines TRBV11-2 with TRBJ2-5; no reliable D call. The CDR3 has 16 amino acids. CDR1 is SGHAT, CDR2 FQNNGV, per germline. V was cut by 5 bases and J by 5 bases, with 21 bases left in between. CDR3 sequence: CASSQSGMGLWETQYF. The CDR3 DNA is TGTGCCAGCAGCCAGTCTGGTATGGGTTTATGGGAGACCCAGTACTTC.

The chain couples TRBV29-1 to TRBJ1-1; no reliable D call. From germline, CDR1 is SQVTM and CDR2 ANQGSEA. V dropped 4 bases and J dropped 4 bases, with 16 bases sitting between them. This CDR3 spans 14 amino acids. The CDR3 bases are TGCAGCGTTGGGGCAGGTCAAGGTAGCACTGAAGCTTTCTTT. It yields the protein CSVGAGQGSTEAFF.

The chain has TRBV6-1 and TRBJ2-1, with 8 bases fitting TRBD2. The CDR3 is 14 amino acids. Trimming at V came to 8 bases and at J to 6 bases, leaving 9 bases not matched to a gene. The germline CDR1 and CDR2 sequences are MNHNS and SASEGT. CDR3: CASLWPGLGNEQFF. The CDR3 nucleotides are TGTGCCAGCTTGTGGCCGGGACTAGGCAATGAGCAGTTCTTC.

This chain joins TRBV27 and TRBJ1-1; 9 positions agree with TRBD1. CDR3 length: 14 residues. CDR1 is MNHEY, CDR2 SMNVEV, per germline (reference sequence). V lost 4 bases to trimming and J lost 2 bases; unmatched junction nucleotides: 2. The CDR3 bases are TGTGCCAGCAGTTACAGGGGGCAAAACACTGAAGCTTTCTTT. Translation: CASSYRGQNTEAFF.

This clone was counted between two and nine times. The chain joins TRBV19 to TRBJ1-6; D gene unclear. There are 14 residues in the CDR3. Between the trimmed V and J ends, which lost 8 bases and 0 bases, there was a span of 8 bases. Germline lookup yields CDR1 LNHDA and CDR2 SQIVND (reference sequence). The CDR3 is CASSVSSYNSPLHF. CDR3 bases: TGTGCCAGTTCAGTTAGCTCCTATAATTCACCCCTCCACTTT.

The CDR3 nucleotides are TGTGCCAGTCGACAGGGGGGCTCTCGAGAGACCCAGTACTTC. Translated, it gives CASRQGGSRETQYF. The chain combines TRBV7-9 with TRBJ2-5, with 9 bases aligning to TRBD1. The germline V gene encodes CDR1 SEHNR and CDR2 FQNEAQ (reference sequence). The CDR3 loop spans 14 amino acids. The V segment lost 9 bases and the J segment 4 bases; nucleotides outside the gene matches: 9.